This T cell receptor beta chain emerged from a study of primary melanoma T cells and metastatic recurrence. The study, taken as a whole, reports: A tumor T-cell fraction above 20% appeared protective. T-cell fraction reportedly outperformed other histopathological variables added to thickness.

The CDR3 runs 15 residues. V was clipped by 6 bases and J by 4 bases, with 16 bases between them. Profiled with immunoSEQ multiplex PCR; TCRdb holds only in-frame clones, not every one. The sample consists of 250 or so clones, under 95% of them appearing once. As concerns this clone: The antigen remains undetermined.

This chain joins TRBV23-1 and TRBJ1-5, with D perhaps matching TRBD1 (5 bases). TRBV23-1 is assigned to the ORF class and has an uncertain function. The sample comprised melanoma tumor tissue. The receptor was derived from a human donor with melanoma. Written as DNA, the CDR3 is TGCGCCAGCAGCCTCGCTGGGACGGAGAATCAGCCCCAGCATTTT. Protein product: CASSLAGTENQPQHF.